Below are 21 T cell receptor beta chains sequenced from a single sample in a study of cytomegalovirus exposure and HLA in healthy donors. Primers: 60 Vbeta forward and 13 Jbeta reverse. Method: immunoSEQ multiplex PCR; TCRdb's copy keeps in-frame clones and lacks some. In the table there are 120,000 to 150,000 clones, about 61% of which are singletons. Sequencing used PBMCs. Receptors originate from a male donor in good health and CMV-seronegative.

This clone was seen only once. The chain recombines TRBV19 with TRBJ1-1; D not resolved. Trimming removed 6 bases from V and 6 bases from J, with 14 bases in between. CDR3 size: 13 residues. Per the germline V gene, CDR1 is LNHDA and CDR2 is SQIVND (reference sequence). CDR3: CASRESLASEAFF. DNA of the CDR3: TGTGCCAGTAGGGAGAGCCTCGCATCTGAAGCTTTCTTT.

J is TRBJ1-2 and V is TRBV4-3, with 7 positions matching TRBD1. The germline V gene has CDR1 LGHNA and CDR2 YSLEER. This CDR3 is 13 amino acids long. J lost 6 bases, V lost 1 base, and 2 bases had no gene match. As DNA, the CDR3 is TGCGCCAGCAGCCAAGTAGGGGGCAATGGCTACACCTTC. Encoded protein: CASSQVGGNGYTF.

The chain links TRBV5-6 to TRBJ2-3; D unresolved. Germline V lookup: CDR1 SGHDT, CDR2 YYEEEE. Trimming took off 4 bases at V and 0 bases at J, with 6 bases between the two ends. The CDR3 runs 13 residues. The CDR3 reads CASSRGSTDTQYF. The DNA for the CDR3 is TGTGCCAGCAGCCGCGGAAGCACAGATACGCAGTATTTT. Combining the CDR3 with reference TRBV5-6 and TRBJ2-3 gives the whole variable domain DAGVTQSPTHLIKTRGQQVTLRCSPKSGHDTVSWYQQALGQGPQFIFQYYEEEERQRGNFPDRFSGHQFPNYSSELNVNALLLGDSALYLCASSRGSTDTQYFGPGTRLTVL.

The chain combines TRBV19 with TRBJ2-7; 9 bases are shared with TRBD1. V lost 4 bases to trimming and J lost 6 bases; unmatched junction nucleotides: 4. This CDR3 is built from 13 residues. Germline CDR1 reads LNHDA; CDR2 reads SQIVND (reference sequence). The CDR3 DNA sequence: TGTGCCAGTAGTACCGGGACAGGGTTCGAGCAGTACTTC. It is translated as CASSTGTGFEQYF.

This clone was counted a few times. The chain recombines TRBV19 with TRBJ1-2, with TRBD1 identical over 7 bases. From germline, CDR1 is LNHDA and CDR2 SQIVND (reference sequence). CDR3 length equals 13 residues. Unmatched junction bases numbered 5, after V lost 6 bases and J lost 4 bases. The CDR3 loop is CASRSGQIYGYTF. In nucleotides, the CDR3 is TGTGCCAGTAGATCGGGACAGATCTATGGCTACACCTTC.

The J gene is TRBJ2-1, the V gene TRBV15, with 8 bases identical to TRBD1. CDR1 and CDR2 (germline): LNHNV, YYDKDF (reference sequence). This CDR3 has 14 amino acids. V gave up 5 bases and J gave up 10 bases; unmatched junction bases: 10. Here the CDR3 reads CATSVTRGQGEQFF. The CDR3 region has the DNA TGTGCCACCAGCGTAACCAGGGGGCAGGGAGAGCAGTTCTTC.

This clone was recorded a few times. The chain is built from TRBV21-1 and TRBJ1-1. TRBV21-1 is a documented pseudogene. The CDR3 spans 15 residues. For the CDR3, the DNA is TGTGCCAGCAGCAGGGGGGAGGGCTGGAACACTGAAGCTTTCTTT. Translation gives CASSRGEGWNTEAFF.

The chain recombines TRBV2 with TRBJ2-7; D is unresolved. Germline lookup yields CDR1 SNHLY and CDR2 FYNNEI. V was shortened by 2 bases and J by 0 bases, with 11 bases between the two germline ends. The CDR3 is 15 amino acids. CDR3 DNA: TGTGCCAGCAGTGAACTCCAATATAGCTCCTACGAGCAGTACTTC. Residues: CASSELQYSSYEQYF.

Here the CDR3 DNA reads TGTGCCAGCTCACCAGAGAAGCCGGGAAACACTGAAGCTTTCTTT. This sequence encodes CASSPEKPGNTEAFF. The chain combines TRBV18 with TRBJ1-1; no clear D gene. The CDR3 totals 15 residues. The ends were cut back, 2 bases at V and 2 bases at J, with 12 bases in the middle. CDR1 is KGHSH, CDR2 LQKENI, per germline.

The chain links TRBV9 to TRBJ1-6; no definite D call. The CDR3 is 13 amino acids. CDR1 and CDR2 (germline): SGDLS, YYNGEE. V was cut by 2 bases and J by 7 bases, with 7 bases left in between. The CDR3 DNA is TGTGCCAGCAGCGTGGCCGGGAATTCACCCCTCCACTTT. Translating it yields CASSVAGNSPLHF.

In its sample, this clone was seen a few times. The rearrangement joins TRBV7-3 to TRBJ1-1; D might be TRBD1 (6 bases). The CDR3 consists of 14 residues. Trimming shortened V by 2 bases and J by 1 base, and 8 bases separated the two germline ends. The germline V gene encodes CDR1 SGHTA and CDR2 FQGTGA. This chain's CDR3 is CASSLGGENTEAFF. Written as DNA, the CDR3 is TGTGCCAGCAGCTTAGGGGGCGAGAACACTGAAGCTTTCTTT.

The chain has TRBV18 and TRBJ1-1; D not certain. CDR3 length: 15 residues. The germline gives CDR1 KGHSH, CDR2 LQKENI. V lost 2 bases, J lost 2 bases, and 12 bases lay in between. This CDR3 reads CASSPDQQSNTEAFF. The CDR3 bases are TGTGCCAGCTCACCAGATCAACAGTCAAACACTGAAGCTTTCTTT. Combining the CDR3 with reference TRBV18 and TRBJ1-1 gives the whole variable domain NAGVMQNPRHLVRRRGQEARLRCSPMKGHSHVYWYRQLPEEGLKFMVYLQKENIIDESGMPKERFSAEFPKEGPSILRIQQVVRGDSAAYFCASSPDQQSNTEAFFGQGTRLTVV.

The CDR3 bases are TGTGCCAGCAGCTTAAACCCAGGTCGCGAGCAGTACTTC. This gives the protein CASSLNPGREQYF. The chain carries TRBV7-2 and TRBJ2-5, with unresolved D. The end of the DNA fits TRBJ2-7 better, so the J call may be wrong. The CDR3 loop spans 13 amino acids. CDR1 and CDR2 (germline): SGHTA, FQGNSA.

This clone has just a few counts. V is TRBV7-2 and J is TRBJ1-6; TRBD1 is a possible D gene (6 bases). The CDR3 runs to 16 residues. V was trimmed by 5 bases and J by 3 bases, leaving 14 bases between them. CDR1 SGHTA and CDR2 FQGNSA come from the germline V gene. This CDR3 reads CASSHEGQFYNSPLHF. DNA for the CDR3: TGTGCCAGCAGCCACGAAGGACAGTTCTATAATTCACCCCTCCACTTT.

The chain couples TRBV19 to TRBJ1-1; 9 nucleotides line up with TRBD1. From germline, CDR1 is LNHDA and CDR2 SQIVND (reference sequence). V shed 5 bases and J 4 bases; nucleotides not matched to a gene: 5. The CDR3 consists of 14 residues. The CDR3 coding sequence is TGTGCCAGTAGTGCTACGGGACAGGGCACTGAAGCTTTCTTT. Translating gives CASSATGQGTEAFF.

The chain links TRBV13 to TRBJ2-1; 15 bases are shared with TRBD2. Per germline, CDR1 PRHDT and CDR2 FYEKMQ (reference sequence). J lost 12 bases, V lost 2 bases, and 8 bases had no gene match. CDR3 length: 16 amino acids. DNA for the CDR3: TGTGCCAGCAGCTTAAAAACCGGGACTAGCGGGGGGTTGCAGTTCTTC. This sequence encodes CASSLKTGTSGGLQFF.

The chain joins TRBV28 to TRBJ2-3, with D possibly matching TRBD2 (5 bases). The germline V gene has CDR1 MDHEN and CDR2 SYDVKM. Trimming removed 5 bases from V and 4 bases from J, with 16 bases in between. This CDR3 is 15 amino acids long. The CDR3 sequence is CASSPPRGLADTQYF. The CDR3 bases are TGTGCCAGCAGTCCGCCCCGAGGGCTCGCAGATACGCAGTATTTT.

This chain connects TRBV19 to TRBJ2-7; 10 nucleotides line up with TRBD1. After removal of 3 bases from V and 2 bases from J, the junction contained 4 bases not matched to a gene. Germline-derived CDR1 and CDR2 are LNHDA and SQIVND (reference sequence). This CDR3 comprises 15 residues. CDR3 sequence: CASSIQGTGAYEQYF. The DNA of the CDR3 is TGTGCCAGTAGTATCCAGGGGACAGGGGCCTACGAGCAGTACTTC.

V gene TRBV4-3 combines with J gene TRBJ1-1; D is unresolved. V was trimmed by 8 bases and J by 2 bases, leaving 21 bases between them. The CDR3 consists of 16 residues. Per the germline V gene, CDR1 is LGHNA and CDR2 is YSLEER. CDR3 nucleotides: TGCGCCAGCGCCCCGAGCCCCCAGGTGAGAAACACTGAAGCTTTCTTT. Encoded protein: CASAPSPQVRNTEAFF.

This clone was detected only a few times. This chain links TRBV5-1 with TRBJ2-5, with D tentatively TRBD2 (6 bases). Germline loops: CDR1 SGHRS, CDR2 YFSETQ. With 1 base removed from V and 2 bases from J, the gap between germline ends came to 12 bases. This CDR3 is built from 15 residues. CDR3 residues: CASSLSTSQQETQYF. The CDR3 coding sequence is TGCGCCAGCAGCTTGAGTACTAGCCAACAAGAGACCCAGTACTTC.

This clone was seen a few times. The chain uses TRBV10-3 and TRBJ2-2, with D maybe TRBD1 (6 bases). This CDR3 has 15 amino acids. CDR1 and CDR2 from the germline V gene are ENHRY and SYGVKD. V gave up 4 bases and J gave up 3 bases, with 12 bases separating them. The CDR3 here is CAISGSRQDTGELFF. The CDR3 nucleotides are TGTGCCATCAGTGGATCCAGACAGGACACCGGGGAGCTGTTTTTT.